This T cell receptor beta chain is from a study of T cells in Graves' hyperthyroidism and ophthalmopathy. Using RNA transcripts as the source, TCR beta CDR3 regions were amplified. In the first-round RT-PCR of the TCR CDR3, the HTBI primer set was used. Via MiXCR, TCRdb re-called the multiplex PCR reads, giving one row per CDR3 protein. Among roughly 530,000 distinct CDR3 sequences listed, more than 15% were seen once. In the ophthalmopathy cohort, Clinical Activity Score was at least 3, NOSPECS grade at least 4, and duration under 3 months. The PBMCs were taken from around 9.1 ml of fresh peripheral blood. The count of this clonotype is one. With V trimmed by 0 bases and J by 10 bases, 7 bases remained unmatched. The CDR3 sequence is 16 residues long. Germline V lookup: CDR1 MGHRA, CDR2 YSYEKL.

The clonotype comes from a woman aged 18-35 years with Graves' ophthalmopathy. The chain joins TRBV4-1 to TRBJ1-6; TRBD1 matches at 9 bases. Specimen: blood. CDR3 nucleotide sequence: TGCGCCAGCAGCCAAGAACCGGACAGGGGCGCGTCACCCCTCCACTTT. Its translation: CASSQEPDRGASPLHF.